This T cell receptor beta chain was identified in a study of preoperative IRX-2 immunotherapy in early breast cancer. CDR1 is SGHTA, CDR2 FQGNSA, per germline. The V end was cut by 2 bases, the J end by 6 bases, with 8 bases between. This CDR3 has 13 residues. The treatment here: preoperative locoregional IRX-2 cytokine immunotherapy. Libraries were prepared by immunoSEQ multiplex PCR; TCRdb keeps only in-frame clonotypes and omits some of them. Of about 25,000 clones in the sample, approximately 96% are singletons; the top ten hold around 15%. This specimen consisted of tumor tissue, obtained after IRX-2 immunotherapy. This TCR was sampled from a human donor with breast cancer. This chain connects TRBV7-2 to TRBJ1-5; D is uncertain. DNA for the CDR3: TGTGCCAGCAGCTTATGGGTGACTCAGCCCCAGCATTTT. Translation: CASSLWVTQPQHF.